The rows below give T cell receptor beta chains drawn from one sample of a study of T cell responses to AZD1222 COVID-19 vaccine. The method was immunoSEQ multiplex PCR; TCRdb's version includes in-frame clones alone and lacks a portion of them. The sample contains 100,000 to 150,000 clones, approximately 94% of which appear only once. Sequences were derived from peripheral blood, sampled on day 0 of AZD1222 vaccination. These receptors were collected from an adult in good health. The CDR3 runs from the conserved cysteine through the conserved F or W. Each record gives: V gene, D gene, J gene, CDR3 DNA, CDR3 protein. The D gene is left open where the match is weak.

V gene: TRBV6-6; D gene: TRBD2; J gene: TRBJ2-7; CDR3 DNA: TGTGCCAGCAGTTATATGGGGACTAGCGGGAGTTACGAGCAGTACTTC; CDR3 protein: CASSYMGTSGSYEQYF
V gene: TRBV25-1; D gene: .; J gene: TRBJ1-1; CDR3 DNA: TGTGCCAGCAGTGAATGGACAAGGGAGGACACTGAAGCTTTCTTT; CDR3 protein: CASSEWTREDTEAFF
V gene: TRBV15; D gene: TRBD2; J gene: TRBJ2-1; CDR3 DNA: TGTGCCACCAGCAGAGACTTACTAGCGAACAATGAGCAGTTCTTC; CDR3 protein: CATSRDLLANNEQFF
V gene: TRBV13; D gene: .; J gene: TRBJ1-3; CDR3 DNA: TGTGCCAGCAGCCCCAGGGTTTCGGCAAACACCATATATTTT; CDR3 protein: CASSPRVSANTIYF
V gene: TRBV16; D gene: TRBD1; J gene: TRBJ1-2; CDR3 DNA: TGTGCCAGCAGCCAGGACAGGGGAGGCTATGGCTACACCTTC; CDR3 protein: CASSQDRGGYGYTF
V gene: TRBV7-9; D gene: .; J gene: TRBJ1-2; CDR3 DNA: TGTGCCAGCAGCGGAGGATCTTCTAACTATGGCTACACCTTC; CDR3 protein: CASSGGSSNYGYTF
V gene: TRBV18; D gene: .; J gene: TRBJ2-5; CDR3 DNA: TGTGCCAGCTCACCGACTAGGACAGCTCAAGAGACCCAGTACTTC; CDR3 protein: CASSPTRTAQETQYF
V gene: TRBV7-9; D gene: .; J gene: TRBJ1-1; CDR3 DNA: TGTGCCAGCAGCCCAGGACGGTCGAACACTGAAGCTTTCTTT; CDR3 protein: CASSPGRSNTEAFF
V gene: TRBV5-4; D gene: TRBD1; J gene: TRBJ1-4; CDR3 DNA: TGTGCCAGCAGCTCCTGGACAGGGGGGGATGAAAAACTGTTTTTT; CDR3 protein: CASSSWTGGDEKLFF
V gene: TRBV27; D gene: .; J gene: TRBJ1-6; CDR3 DNA: TGTGCCAGCAGCCTCCTGGGGAGACCCCTCCACTTT; CDR3 protein: CASSLLGRPLHF
V gene: TRBV7-9; D gene: .; J gene: TRBJ1-1; CDR3 DNA: TGTGCCAGCAGCTCGACCCCAGGGGCCACTGAAGCTTTCTTT; CDR3 protein: CASSSTPGATEAFF
V gene: TRBV6-5; D gene: .; J gene: TRBJ2-1; CDR3 DNA: TGTGCCAGCAGACGACTAATCAGCTATGAGCAGTTCTTC; CDR3 protein: CASRRLISYEQFF
V gene: TRBV6-5; D gene: .; J gene: TRBJ1-2; CDR3 DNA: TGTGCCAGCAGGCGGGACACGGACTATGGCTACACCTTC; CDR3 protein: CASRRDTDYGYTF